This T cell receptor beta chain was found in a study of T cells expressing NK-cell markers. For the study at large: It was sorted CD3+CD56-NKG2C+, CD3+CD56+NKG2C- and CD3+CD56+NKG2C+ T cells that provided the TCR beta repertoires. The sequencing cohort of eight donors included seven HCMV-seropositive individuals and one seronegative individual. Study results and caveats: Whether the expanded NKG2C+ T cell clones recognized HCMV remained unclear.

With regard to this clonotype: Its antigen remains unknown.

In generating TCR beta cDNA, 5'RACE template switching with UMIs was used. TCRdb reprocessed the 5' RACE reads and reports one entry per CDR3 protein, with no DNA. Its table records approximately 440,000 distinct CDR3 sequences. This CDR3 comprises 15 residues. CDR1 is SGHAT and CDR2 is FQNNGV in the germline V gene. Sequencing was performed on blood T cells: a sorted CD56 or NKG2C T cell subset, CD4+ or CD8+ T cells, or bulk PBMC T cells (not recorded which). The V and J genes are TRBV11-2 and TRBJ2-2; with no DNA, the TCRdb D assignment of TRBD1 cannot be verified. This TCR was recovered from a woman aged 50 to 65 in good health. CDR3 region: CASKRTRNTGELFFF.